Sequencing of this T cell receptor beta chain was carried out in a study of identical twins. Each CDR3 protein is one row after TCRdb ran MiXCR on the 5' RACE reads. The sample holds 550,000 to 700,000 distinct CDR3 sequences, 21% seen once. Looked up from germline, CDR1 is DFQATT and CDR2 is SNEGSKA (reference sequence). The length of the CDR3 is 15 residues. Overall study findings and caveats: Conclusions rested on cross-sectional statistics rather than following the same donors.

This clonotype was counted ten times or more. The antigen is unknown. The junction shows a germline mismatch at one end, possibly a read error. These data are also associated with another study on T cells expressing NK-cell markers.

Sequencing used PBMCs. The rearrangement uses TRBV20-1 and TRBJ2-1; 12 bases are a match to TRBD2. This clonotype originated in a woman aged 18-35 years in good health. The CDR3: CSARDLAGGRNEQFF. For the CDR3, the DNA is TGCAGTGCTCGAGACCTAGCGGGAGGGCGGAATGAGCAGTTCTTC.